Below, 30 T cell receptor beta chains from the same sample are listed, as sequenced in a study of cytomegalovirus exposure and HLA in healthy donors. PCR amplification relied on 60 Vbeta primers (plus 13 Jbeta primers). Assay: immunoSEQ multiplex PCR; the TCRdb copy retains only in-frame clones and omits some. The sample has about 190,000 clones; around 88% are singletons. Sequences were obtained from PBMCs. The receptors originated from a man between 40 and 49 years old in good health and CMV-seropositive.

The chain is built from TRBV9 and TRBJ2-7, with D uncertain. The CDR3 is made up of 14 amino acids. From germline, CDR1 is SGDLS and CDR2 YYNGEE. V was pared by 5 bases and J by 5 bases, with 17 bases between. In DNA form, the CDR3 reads TGTGCCAGCAGTGTAAACCCACAGTGGGACGAGCAGTACTTC. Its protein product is CASSVNPQWDEQYF.

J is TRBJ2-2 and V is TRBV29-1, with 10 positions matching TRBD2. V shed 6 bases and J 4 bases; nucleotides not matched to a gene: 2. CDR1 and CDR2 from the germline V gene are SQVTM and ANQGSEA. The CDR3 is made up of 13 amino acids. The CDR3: CSVLAGGTGELFF. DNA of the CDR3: TGCAGCGTGTTAGCGGGAGGCACCGGGGAGCTGTTTTTT.

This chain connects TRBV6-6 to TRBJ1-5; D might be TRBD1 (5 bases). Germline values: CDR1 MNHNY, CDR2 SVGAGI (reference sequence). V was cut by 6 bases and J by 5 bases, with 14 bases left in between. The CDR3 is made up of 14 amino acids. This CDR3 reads CASSPTGGDQPQHF. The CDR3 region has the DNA TGTGCCAGCAGCCCCACGGGGGGTGATCAGCCCCAGCATTTT.

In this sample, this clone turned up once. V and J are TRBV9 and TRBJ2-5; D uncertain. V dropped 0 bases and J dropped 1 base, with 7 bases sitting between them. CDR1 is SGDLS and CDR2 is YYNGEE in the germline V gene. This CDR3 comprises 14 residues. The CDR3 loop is CASSVGGLQETQYF. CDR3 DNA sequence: TGTGCCAGCAGCGTAGGTGGCCTCCAAGAGACCCAGTACTTC.

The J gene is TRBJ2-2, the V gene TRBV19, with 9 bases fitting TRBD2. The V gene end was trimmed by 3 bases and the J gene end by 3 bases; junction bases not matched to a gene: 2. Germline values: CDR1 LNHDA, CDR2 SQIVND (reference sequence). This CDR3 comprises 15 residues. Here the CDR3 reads CASSIRLADTGELFF. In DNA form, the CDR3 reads TGTGCCAGTAGTATCAGACTAGCGGACACCGGGGAGCTGTTTTTT.

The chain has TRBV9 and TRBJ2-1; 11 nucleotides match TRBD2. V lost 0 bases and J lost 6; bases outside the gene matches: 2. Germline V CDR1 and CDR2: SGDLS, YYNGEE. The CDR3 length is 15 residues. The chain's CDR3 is CASSVGTSGFNEQFF. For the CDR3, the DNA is TGTGCCAGCAGCGTAGGGACTAGCGGGTTCAATGAGCAGTTCTTC.

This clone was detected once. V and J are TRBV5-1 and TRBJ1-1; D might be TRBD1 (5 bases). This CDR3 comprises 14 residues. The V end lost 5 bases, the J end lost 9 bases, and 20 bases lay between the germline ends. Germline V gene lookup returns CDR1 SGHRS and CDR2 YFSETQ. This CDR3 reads CASSLGGATEKAFF. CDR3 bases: TGCGCCAGCAGTCTGGGGGGAGCTACCGAAAAAGCTTTCTTT.

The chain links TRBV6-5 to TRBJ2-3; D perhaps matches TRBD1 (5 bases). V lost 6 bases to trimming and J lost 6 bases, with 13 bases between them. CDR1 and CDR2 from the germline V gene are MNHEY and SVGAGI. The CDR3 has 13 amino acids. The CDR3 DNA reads TGTGCCAGCAGCGTGACAGTGGGGGATACGCAGTATTTT. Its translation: CASSVTVGDTQYF.

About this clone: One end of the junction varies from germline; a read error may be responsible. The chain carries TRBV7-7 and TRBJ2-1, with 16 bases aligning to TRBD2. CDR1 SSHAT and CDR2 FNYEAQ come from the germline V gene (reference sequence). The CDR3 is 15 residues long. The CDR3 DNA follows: TGTGCTAGCAGCGCGGGACTAGCGGGAGGGAATGAGCAGTTCTTC. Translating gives CASSAGLAGGNEQFF.

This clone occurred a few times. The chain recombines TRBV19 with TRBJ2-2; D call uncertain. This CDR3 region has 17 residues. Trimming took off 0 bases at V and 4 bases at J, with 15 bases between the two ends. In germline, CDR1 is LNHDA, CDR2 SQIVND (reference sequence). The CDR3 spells CASSIDRRMRPTGELFF. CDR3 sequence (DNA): TGTGCCAGTAGTATAGATCGCCGTATGAGGCCCACCGGGGAGCTGTTTTTT.

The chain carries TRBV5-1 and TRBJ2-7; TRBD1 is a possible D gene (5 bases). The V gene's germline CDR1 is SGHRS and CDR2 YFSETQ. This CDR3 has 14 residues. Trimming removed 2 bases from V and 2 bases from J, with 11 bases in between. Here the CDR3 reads CASSLVTATYEQYF. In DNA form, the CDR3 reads TGCGCCAGCAGCTTAGTGACAGCCACCTACGAGCAGTACTTC.

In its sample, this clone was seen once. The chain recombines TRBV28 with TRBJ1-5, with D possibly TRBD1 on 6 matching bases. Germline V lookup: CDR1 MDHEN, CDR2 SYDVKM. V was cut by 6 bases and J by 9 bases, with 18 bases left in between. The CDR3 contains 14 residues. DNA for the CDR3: TGTGCCAGCAGGCCTGCAAGGGGGATAGGGCCCCAGCATTTT. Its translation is CASRPARGIGPQHF.

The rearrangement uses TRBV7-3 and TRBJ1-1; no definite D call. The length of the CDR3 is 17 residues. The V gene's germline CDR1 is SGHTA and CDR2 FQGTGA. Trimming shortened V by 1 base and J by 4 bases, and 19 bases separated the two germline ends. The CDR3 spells CASSLKVGRDYGTEAFF. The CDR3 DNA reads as TGTGCCAGCAGCTTAAAGGTTGGGCGGGATTACGGCACTGAAGCTTTCTTT.

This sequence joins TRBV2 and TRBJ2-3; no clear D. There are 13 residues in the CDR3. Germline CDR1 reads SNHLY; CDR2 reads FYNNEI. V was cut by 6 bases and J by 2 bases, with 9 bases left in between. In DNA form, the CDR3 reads TGTGCCAGCAGCGTCCTTAACACAGATACGCAGTATTTT. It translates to CASSVLNTDTQYF.

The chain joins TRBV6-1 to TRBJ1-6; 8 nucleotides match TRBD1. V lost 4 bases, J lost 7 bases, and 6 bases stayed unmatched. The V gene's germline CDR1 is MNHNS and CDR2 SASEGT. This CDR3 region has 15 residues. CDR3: CASSGDRTWNSPLHF. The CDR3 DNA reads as TGTGCCAGCAGTGGGGACAGGACTTGGAATTCACCCCTCCACTTT.

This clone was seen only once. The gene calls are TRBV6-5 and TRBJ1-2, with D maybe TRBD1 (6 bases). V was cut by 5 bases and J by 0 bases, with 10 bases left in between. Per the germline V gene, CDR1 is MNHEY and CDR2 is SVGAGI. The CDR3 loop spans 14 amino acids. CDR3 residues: CASSPGAPNYGYTF. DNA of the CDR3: TGTGCCAGCAGTCCAGGGGCCCCTAACTATGGCTACACCTTC.

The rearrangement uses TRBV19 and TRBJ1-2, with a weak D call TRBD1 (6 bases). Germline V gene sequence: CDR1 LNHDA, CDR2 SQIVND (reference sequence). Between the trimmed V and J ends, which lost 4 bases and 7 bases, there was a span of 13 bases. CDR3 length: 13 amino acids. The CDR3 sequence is CASSTQGSGGYTF. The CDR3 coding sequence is TGTGCCAGTAGTACACAGGGCAGCGGTGGCTACACCTTC.

Written as DNA, the CDR3 is TGTGCCAGCAGCGTAGCTACGGGGTCCCGCGGGACCGCCTACAATGAGCAGTTCTTC. Translated: CASSVATGSRGTAYNEQFF. The rearrangement joins TRBV9 to TRBJ2-1, with a possible D match to TRBD2 (6 bases). From germline, CDR1 is SGDLS and CDR2 YYNGEE. The CDR3 totals 19 residues. V was cut by 0 bases and J by 2 bases, with 21 bases left in between.

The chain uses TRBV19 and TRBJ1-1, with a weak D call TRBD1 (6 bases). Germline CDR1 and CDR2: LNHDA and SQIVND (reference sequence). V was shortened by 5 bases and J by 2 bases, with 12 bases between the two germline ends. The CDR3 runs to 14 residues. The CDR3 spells CASSLGTTNTEAFF. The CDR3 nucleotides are TGTGCCAGTAGTCTTGGGACAACTAACACTGAAGCTTTCTTT.

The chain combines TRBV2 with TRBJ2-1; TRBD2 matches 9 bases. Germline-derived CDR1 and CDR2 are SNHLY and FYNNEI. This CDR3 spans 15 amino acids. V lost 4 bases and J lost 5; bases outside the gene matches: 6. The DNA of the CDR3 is TGTGCCAGCAGTGCTAGACTAGCGGATCACAATGAGCAGTTCTTC. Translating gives CASSARLADHNEQFF.

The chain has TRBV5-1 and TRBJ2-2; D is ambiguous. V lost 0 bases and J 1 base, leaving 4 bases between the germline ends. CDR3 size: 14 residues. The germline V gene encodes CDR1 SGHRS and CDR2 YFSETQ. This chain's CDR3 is CASSLAQNTGELFF. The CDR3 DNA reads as TGCGCCAGCAGCTTGGCCCAGAACACCGGGGAGCTGTTTTTT.

The CDR3: CASSLAVAGQGYEQYF. The CDR3 region has the DNA TGTGCCAGCAGCTTAGCGGTAGCGGGGCAGGGGTACGAGCAGTACTTC. V usage is TRBV7-8 and J usage is TRBJ2-7; 8 bases agree with TRBD2. The CDR3 totals 16 residues. Per the germline V gene, CDR1 is SGHVS and CDR2 is FQNEAQ. With 0 bases clipped from V and 4 bases from J, the junction kept 8 bases outside the gene matches.

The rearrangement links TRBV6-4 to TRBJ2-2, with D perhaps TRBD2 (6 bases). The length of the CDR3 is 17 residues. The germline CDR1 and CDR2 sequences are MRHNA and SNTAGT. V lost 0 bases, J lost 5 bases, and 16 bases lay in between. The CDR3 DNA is TGTGCCAGCAGTGACTCTGGCGCGACACGGGGGACCGGGGAGCTGTTTTTT. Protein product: CASSDSGATRGTGELFF.

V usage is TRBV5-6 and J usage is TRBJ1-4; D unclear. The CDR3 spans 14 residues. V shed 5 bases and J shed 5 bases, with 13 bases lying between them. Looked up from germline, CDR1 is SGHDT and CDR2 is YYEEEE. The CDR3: CASSSAGGNEKLFF. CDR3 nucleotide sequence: TGTGCCAGCAGTTCTGCGGGCGGAAATGAAAAACTGTTTTTT.

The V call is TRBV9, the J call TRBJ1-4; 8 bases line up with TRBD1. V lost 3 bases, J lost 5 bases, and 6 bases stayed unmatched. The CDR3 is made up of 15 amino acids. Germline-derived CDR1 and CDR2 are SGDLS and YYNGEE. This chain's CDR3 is CASSAHRGTNEKLFF. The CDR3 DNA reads TGTGCCAGCAGCGCCCACAGGGGGACAAATGAAAAACTGTTTTTT.

CDR3 sequence reads: CASSFGRTLSTDTQYF. Written as DNA, the CDR3 is TGTGCCAGCAGCTTTGGCAGGACTCTGAGCACAGATACGCAGTATTTT. This chain joins TRBV5-4 and TRBJ2-3, with a tentative D call TRBD2 (5 bases). Germline values: CDR1 SGHNT, CDR2 YYREEE (reference sequence). Trimming removed 2 bases from V and 0 bases from J, with 13 bases in between. The CDR3 length is 16 residues.

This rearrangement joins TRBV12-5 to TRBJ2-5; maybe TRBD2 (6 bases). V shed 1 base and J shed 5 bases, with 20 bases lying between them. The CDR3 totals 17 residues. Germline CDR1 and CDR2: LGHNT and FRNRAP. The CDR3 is CASGLGISGGGGETQYF. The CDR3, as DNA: TGTGCTAGTGGTTTGGGAATTAGCGGAGGAGGAGGGGAGACCCAGTACTTC.

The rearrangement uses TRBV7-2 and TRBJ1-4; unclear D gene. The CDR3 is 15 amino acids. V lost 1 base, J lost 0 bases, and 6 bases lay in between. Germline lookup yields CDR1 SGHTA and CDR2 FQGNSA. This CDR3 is CASSLVPATNEKLFF. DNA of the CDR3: TGTGCCAGCAGCTTAGTCCCGGCAACTAATGAAAAACTGTTTTTT.

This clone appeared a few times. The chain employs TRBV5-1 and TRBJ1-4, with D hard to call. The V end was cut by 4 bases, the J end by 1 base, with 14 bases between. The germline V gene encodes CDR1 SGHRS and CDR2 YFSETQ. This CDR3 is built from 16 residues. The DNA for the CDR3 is TGCGCCAGCAGCCCCGATCCGGGTTTAACTAATGAAAAACTGTTTTTT. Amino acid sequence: CASSPDPGLTNEKLFF.

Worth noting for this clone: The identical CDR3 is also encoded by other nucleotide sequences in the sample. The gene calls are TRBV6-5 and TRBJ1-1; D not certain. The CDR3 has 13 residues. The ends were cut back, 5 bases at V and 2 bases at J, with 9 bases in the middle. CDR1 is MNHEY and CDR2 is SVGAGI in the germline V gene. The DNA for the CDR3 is TGTGCCAGCAGTCGCAGGCGAAACACTGAAGCTTTCTTT. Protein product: CASSRRRNTEAFF.